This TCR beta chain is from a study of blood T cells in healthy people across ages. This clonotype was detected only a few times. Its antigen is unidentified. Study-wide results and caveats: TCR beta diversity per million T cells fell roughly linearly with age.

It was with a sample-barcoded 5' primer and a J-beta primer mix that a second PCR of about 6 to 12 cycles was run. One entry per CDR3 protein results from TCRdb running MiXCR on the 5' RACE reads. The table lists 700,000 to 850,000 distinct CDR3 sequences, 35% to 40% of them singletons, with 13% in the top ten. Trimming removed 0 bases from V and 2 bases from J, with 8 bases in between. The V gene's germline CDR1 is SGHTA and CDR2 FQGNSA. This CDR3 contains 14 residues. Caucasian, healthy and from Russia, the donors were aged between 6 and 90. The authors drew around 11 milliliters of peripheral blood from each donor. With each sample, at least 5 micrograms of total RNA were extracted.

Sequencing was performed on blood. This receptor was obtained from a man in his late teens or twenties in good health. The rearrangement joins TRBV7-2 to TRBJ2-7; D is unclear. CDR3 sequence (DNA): TGTGCCAGCAGCTTAGCATTCGGCACCTACGAGCAGTACTTC. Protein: CASSLAFGTYEQYF.